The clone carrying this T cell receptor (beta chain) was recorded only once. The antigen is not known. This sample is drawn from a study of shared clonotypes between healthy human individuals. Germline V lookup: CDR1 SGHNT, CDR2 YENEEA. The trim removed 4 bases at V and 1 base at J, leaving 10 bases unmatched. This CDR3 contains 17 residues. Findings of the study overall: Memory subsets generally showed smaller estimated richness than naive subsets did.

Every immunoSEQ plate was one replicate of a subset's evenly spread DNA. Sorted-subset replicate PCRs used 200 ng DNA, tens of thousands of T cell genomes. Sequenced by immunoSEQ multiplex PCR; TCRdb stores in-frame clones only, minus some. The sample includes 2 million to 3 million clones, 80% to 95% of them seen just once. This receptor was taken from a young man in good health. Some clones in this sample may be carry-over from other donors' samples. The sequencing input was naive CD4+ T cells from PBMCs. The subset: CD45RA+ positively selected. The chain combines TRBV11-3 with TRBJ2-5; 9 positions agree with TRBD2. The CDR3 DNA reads TGTGCCAGCAGCTCTATAGCAGCGGGAGGATTCCAAGAGACCCAGTACTTC. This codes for CASSSIAAGGFQETQYF. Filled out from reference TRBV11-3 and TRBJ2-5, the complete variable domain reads EAGVVQSPRYKIIEKKQPVAFWCNPISGHNTLYWYLQNLGQGPELLIRYENEEAVDDSQLPKDRFSAERLKGVDSTLKIQPAELGDSAVYLCASSSIAAGGFQETQYFGPGTRLLVL.